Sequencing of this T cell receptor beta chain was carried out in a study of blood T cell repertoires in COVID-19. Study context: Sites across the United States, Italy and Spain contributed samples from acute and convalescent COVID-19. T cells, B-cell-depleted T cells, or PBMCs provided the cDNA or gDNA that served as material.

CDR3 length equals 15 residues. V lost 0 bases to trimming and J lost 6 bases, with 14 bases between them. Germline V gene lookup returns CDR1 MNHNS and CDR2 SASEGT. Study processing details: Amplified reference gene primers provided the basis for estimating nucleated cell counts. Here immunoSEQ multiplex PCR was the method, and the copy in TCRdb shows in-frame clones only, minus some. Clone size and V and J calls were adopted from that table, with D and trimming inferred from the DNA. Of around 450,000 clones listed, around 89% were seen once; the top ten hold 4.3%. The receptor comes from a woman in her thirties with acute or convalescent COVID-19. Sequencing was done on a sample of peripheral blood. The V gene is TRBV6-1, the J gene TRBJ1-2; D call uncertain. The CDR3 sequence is CASSEASPSGNGYTF. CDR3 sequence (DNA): TGTGCCAGCAGTGAAGCGTCCCCAAGCGGGAATGGCTACACCTTC.